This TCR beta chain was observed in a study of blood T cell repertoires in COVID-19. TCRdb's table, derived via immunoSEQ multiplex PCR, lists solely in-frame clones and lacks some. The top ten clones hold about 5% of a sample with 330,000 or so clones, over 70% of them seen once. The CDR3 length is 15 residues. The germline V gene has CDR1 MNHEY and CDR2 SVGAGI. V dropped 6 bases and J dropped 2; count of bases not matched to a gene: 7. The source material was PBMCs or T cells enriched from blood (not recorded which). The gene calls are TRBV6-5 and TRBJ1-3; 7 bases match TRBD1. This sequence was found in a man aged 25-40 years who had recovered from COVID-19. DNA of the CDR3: TGTGCCAGCAGATATGACAGGGAAGCTGGAAACACCATATATTTT. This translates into CASRYDREAGNTIYF.